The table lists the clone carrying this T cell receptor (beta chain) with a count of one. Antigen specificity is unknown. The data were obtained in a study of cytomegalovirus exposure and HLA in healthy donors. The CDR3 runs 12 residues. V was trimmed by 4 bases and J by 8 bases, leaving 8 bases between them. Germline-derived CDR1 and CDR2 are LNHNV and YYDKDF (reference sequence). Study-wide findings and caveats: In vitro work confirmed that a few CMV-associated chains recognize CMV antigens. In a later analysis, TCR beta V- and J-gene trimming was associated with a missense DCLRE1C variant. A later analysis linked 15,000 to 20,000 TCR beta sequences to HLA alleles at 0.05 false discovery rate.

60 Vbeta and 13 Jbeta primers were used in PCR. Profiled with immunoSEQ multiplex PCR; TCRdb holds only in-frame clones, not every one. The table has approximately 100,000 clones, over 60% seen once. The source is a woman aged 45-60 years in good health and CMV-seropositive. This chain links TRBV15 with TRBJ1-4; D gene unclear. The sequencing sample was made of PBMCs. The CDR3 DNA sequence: TGTGCCACCAGCATCGACAAGGAAAAACTGTTTTTT. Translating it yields CATSIDKEKLFF.